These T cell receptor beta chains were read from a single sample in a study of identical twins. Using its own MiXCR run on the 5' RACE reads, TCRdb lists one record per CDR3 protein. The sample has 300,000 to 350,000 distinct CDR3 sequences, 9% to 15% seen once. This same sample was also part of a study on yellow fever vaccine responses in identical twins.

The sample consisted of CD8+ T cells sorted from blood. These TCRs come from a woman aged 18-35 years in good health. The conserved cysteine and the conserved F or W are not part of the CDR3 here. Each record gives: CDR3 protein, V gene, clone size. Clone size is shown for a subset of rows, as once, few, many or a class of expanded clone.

CDR3 protein: ASRPPGGIGYGYT; V gene: TRBV28; clone size: few
CDR3 protein: ASSPQDSAYEQY; V gene: TRBV12-3/TRBV12-4; clone size: many
CDR3 protein: ASKPGQRSGNTIY; V gene: TRBV12-3/TRBV12-4; clone size: many
CDR3 protein: AISGGRGQTYEQY; V gene: TRBV10-3; clone size: few
CDR3 protein: ASSGGGPGQYEKLF; V gene: TRBV7-2; clone size: .
CDR3 protein: ASRKRFFSNQPQH; V gene: TRBV6-1; clone size: .
CDR3 protein: ASSFPSGLAGGGTGHNEQF; V gene: TRBV12-3/TRBV12-4; clone size: few
CDR3 protein: ATSSSWDSTDTQY; V gene: TRBV24-1; clone size: .
CDR3 protein: ASRRLAGGRETQY; V gene: TRBV6-1; clone size: few
CDR3 protein: ASSPGTGGASDYGYT; V gene: TRBV7-9; clone size: .
CDR3 protein: ASSFGPDTQY; V gene: TRBV5-5; clone size: .
CDR3 protein: ASSQDRTRADTDTQY; V gene: TRBV3-1; clone size: many
CDR3 protein: SARDFGRQNTEAF; V gene: TRBV20-1; clone size: .
CDR3 protein: ATSVTGRETQY; V gene: TRBV24-1; clone size: many
CDR3 protein: ASSLGPAPSTDTQY; V gene: TRBV27; clone size: few
CDR3 protein: ASSSLDKSPSGANVLT; V gene: TRBV28; clone size: .
CDR3 protein: ASSLATVQAPYEQY; V gene: TRBV4-1; clone size: few
CDR3 protein: AISGDREETQY; V gene: TRBV10-3; clone size: few
CDR3 protein: SARDLKEGMTYEQY; V gene: TRBV20-1; clone size: few
CDR3 protein: ASSGAGLAGREQY; V gene: TRBV2; clone size: .
CDR3 protein: ATRGPSGFTDTQY; V gene: TRBV15; clone size: many
CDR3 protein: AGSDREFTEAF; V gene: TRBV10-3; clone size: .
CDR3 protein: SVVLRAYEQY; V gene: TRBV29-1; clone size: .
CDR3 protein: ASSSQDTATKNIQY; V gene: TRBV13; clone size: .
CDR3 protein: ASIYIPREAF; V gene: TRBV6-1; clone size: .
CDR3 protein: ASSGDELTGTDTQY; V gene: TRBV10-1; clone size: .
CDR3 protein: ASSHTSSGSYEQY; V gene: TRBV7-9; clone size: many
CDR3 protein: ASSLARDGLWEQF; V gene: TRBV7-2; clone size: .
CDR3 protein: ASSSAGTGDNSPLH; V gene: TRBV7-9; clone size: few
CDR3 protein: SASPGYYTEAF; V gene: TRBV20-1; clone size: .
CDR3 protein: ASSQTPLLSQETQY; V gene: TRBV12-3/TRBV12-4; clone size: few
CDR3 protein: ASSFEGLGQPQH; V gene: TRBV5-5; clone size: .